The entry that follows covers one TCR beta chain sequence. The V and J ends lost 3 bases and 6 bases respectively, with 9 bases between them. This CDR3 region has 11 residues. Germline V gene data show CDR1 as GTSNPN and CDR2 as SVGIG (reference sequence). Clones were read by immunoSEQ multiplex PCR, and TCRdb kept only the in-frame ones, dropping some. The sample has 80,000 to 100,000 clones; 80% are singletons. This entry comes from a study of blood T cell repertoires in COVID-19. This receptor was identified in a human donor in a cohort sampled during active COVID-19. The specimen was peripheral blood. The J gene is TRBJ2-7, the V gene TRBV30; no definite D call. The CDR3 loop is CAWRAVSEQYF. In nucleotides, the CDR3 is TGTGCCTGGAGAGCCGTGAGCGAGCAGTACTTC.